What follows is one T cell receptor beta chain and its context. As yet, its antigen is unknown. Treatment specified: 15 to 20 received Ad26.COV2.S at low or high dose, single or two shots; about 5 received placebo; per-sample allocation not given. After the first vaccine or placebo injection, samples were drawn on day 63. Within Boston, the person who donated was an adult of 18-55 years. Assay: immunoSEQ multiplex PCR; the TCRdb copy retains only in-frame clones and omits some. The data show approximately 300,000 clones, about 86% seen once. The germline gives CDR1 SGDLS, CDR2 YYNGEE. The CDR3 length is 16 residues. Trimming removed 6 bases at V and 4 bases at J, with 22 bases between. The sample belongs to a study of Ad26.COV2.S vaccination and SARS-CoV-2 variants. Study information: The vaccine Ad26.COV2.S was put into the muscle once, or twice with 56 days between.

Findings of the study overall: Vaccine and placebo recipients had comparable breadth of non-spike TCRs.

The sample consisted of peripheral blood, taken in a trial of Ad26.COV2.S vaccine versus placebo. V gene TRBV9 combines with J gene TRBJ1-1; D is unresolved. The receptor was isolated from a person aged 18 to 65 who received the Ad26.COV2.S COVID-19 vaccine or a placebo. The CDR3 protein is CASTHIPSELGTEAFF. The CDR3 nucleotides are TGTGCCAGCACCCACATCCCCTCTGAACTCGGCACTGAAGCTTTCTTT.